Below, one T cell receptor (beta chain) is given with its context. This sample is drawn from a study of blood T cell repertoires in COVID-19. The assay was immunoSEQ multiplex PCR, and TCRdb's table has in-frame clones only and misses some. The table records about 170,000 clones, approximately 82% of them present only once. CDR3 length: 14 residues. Germline V gene sequence: CDR1 SGHRS, CDR2 YFSETQ. V was pared by 2 bases and J by 2 bases, with 4 bases of the junction left unmatched. The sample comprised peripheral blood. The chain carries TRBV5-1 and TRBJ2-7, with TRBD1 matching over 7 bases. The sequence came from a woman aged 80 or over with acute or convalescent COVID-19. The CDR3 nucleotides read TGCGCCAGCAGCTTCACAGGGGTTGCCTACGAGCAGTACTTC. It yields the protein CASSFTGVAYEQYF.